These 14 T cell receptor beta chains were sequenced from one sample in a study of blood T cell repertoires in COVID-19. Some clones are missing from TCRdb's copy, which holds only in-frame ones; the method was immunoSEQ multiplex PCR. This repertoire shows about 70,000 clones, around 85% found once; its top ten account for just over 5%. The material sequenced was peripheral blood. These TCRs come from a man older than 75 with acute or convalescent COVID-19.

The chain recombines TRBV5-6 with TRBJ1-1, with 8 bases matching TRBD1. Trimming took 4 bases from V and 0 from J; bases not matched to a gene: 2. This CDR3 has 14 residues. Germline CDR1 SGHDT, CDR2 YYEEEE. CDR3 residues: CASSDRGMNTEAFF. The DNA of the CDR3 is TGTGCCAGCAGCGACAGGGGTATGAACACTGAAGCTTTCTTT.

The gene calls are TRBV3-1 (or the pseudogene TRBV3-2) and TRBJ1-5; D might be TRBD1 (6 bases). V was shortened by 2 bases and J by 0 bases, with 17 bases between the two germline ends. This CDR3 has 18 amino acids. From germline, CDR1 is LGHDT and CDR2 YNNKEL (reference sequence). The CDR3 sequence: CASSQFKGWGHSNQPQHF. For the CDR3, the DNA is TGTGCCAGCAGCCAATTCAAGGGTTGGGGACATAGCAATCAGCCCCAGCATTTT.

This chain joins TRBV28 and TRBJ1-4; the D gene is possibly TRBD1 (6 bases). Trimming pared 7 bases from V and 5 bases from J, leaving 14 bases between. Germline CDR1 reads MDHEN; CDR2 reads SYDVKM. This CDR3 region has 14 residues. The CDR3 protein is CASTPGQGNEKLFF. The CDR3 DNA sequence: TGTGCCAGCACCCCGGGGCAGGGGAATGAAAAACTGTTTTTT.

The gene calls are TRBV6-1 and TRBJ1-2; 9 nucleotides line up with TRBD1. This CDR3 comprises 15 residues. Germline V gene data show CDR1 as MNHNS and CDR2 as SASEGT. Unmatched junction bases numbered 2, after V lost 1 base and J lost 2 bases. The chain's CDR3 is CASSEVGQGNYGYTF. CDR3 nucleotide sequence: TGTGCCAGCAGTGAAGTGGGACAGGGAAACTATGGCTACACCTTC.

This chain uses TRBV9 with TRBJ2-1; D not resolved. Trimming left V 0 bases short and J 8 bases short, with 6 bases between. The germline V gene has CDR1 SGDLS and CDR2 YYNGEE. CDR3 length: 12 amino acids. The CDR3, as DNA: TGTGCCAGCAGCGTAGGAGGCTATGAGCAGTTCTTC. This translates into CASSVGGYEQFF. Variable domain in full (rest from reference TRBV9 and TRBJ2-1): DSGVTQTPKHLITATGQRVTLRCSPRSGDLSVYWYQQSLDQGLQFLIQYYNGEERAKGNILERFSAQQFPDLHSELNLSSLELGDSALYFCASSVGGYEQFFGPGTRLTVL.

This clone was counted once. The J gene is TRBJ1-5, the V gene TRBV3-1 (or the pseudogene TRBV3-2), with D possibly being TRBD1 (5 bases). This CDR3 has 16 residues. Per the germline V gene, CDR1 is LGHDT and CDR2 is YNNKEL (reference sequence). The V gene lost 10 bases and the J gene lost 4 bases, with 23 bases spanning the gap. The CDR3 nucleotides are TGTGCCAACTTACGGGCAGGGTCCGCCCCAAATCAGCCCCAGCATTTT. Protein: CANLRAGSAPNQPQHF.

This clone was seen only a few times. The rearrangement links TRBV7-6 to TRBJ1-5; D might be TRBD1 (5 bases). The CDR3 totals 15 residues. Trimming removed 0 bases from V and 3 bases from J, with 9 bases in between. From germline, CDR1 is SGHVS and CDR2 FNYEAQ. The CDR3 loop is CASSLAGGNNQPQHF. DNA for the CDR3: TGTGCCAGCAGCTTAGCCGGGGGGAACAATCAGCCCCAGCATTTT.

In this sample, this clone turned up a few times. The chain has TRBV3-1 (or the pseudogene TRBV3-2) and TRBJ2-7; 9 bases map to TRBD1. Germline V gives CDR1 LGHDT, CDR2 YNNKEL (reference sequence). The J segment lost 3 bases and the V segment lost 3 bases, leaving 6 bases of the junction unmatched. The CDR3 spans 15 residues. The CDR3 sequence is CASSQGTGLVYEQYF. The CDR3 DNA reads TGTGCCAGCAGCCAGGGGACAGGGCTTGTCTACGAGCAGTACTTC.

This clone was counted once. The chain carries TRBV5-4 and TRBJ2-1; possible D gene TRBD2, 7 bases. The CDR3 contains 17 residues. Deletions cut 0 bases from V and 0 bases from J, with 13 bases between. From germline, CDR1 is SGHNT and CDR2 YYREEE (reference sequence). CDR3 coding DNA: TGTGCCAGCAGCTTGGGCGGGGGCCTCAGCTCCTACAATGAGCAGTTCTTC. Amino acid sequence: CASSLGGGLSSYNEQFF.

This chain uses TRBV7-6 with TRBJ2-3, with TRBD1 as a possible D gene (6 bases). Trimming pared 1 base from V and 2 bases from J, leaving 13 bases between. The CDR3 totals 16 residues. Germline CDR1 and CDR2: SGHVS and FNYEAQ. CDR3 sequence: CASSLVSGANTDTQYF. The CDR3 DNA is TGTGCCAGCAGCTTAGTGTCAGGGGCTAACACAGATACGCAGTATTTT.

The gene calls are TRBV19 and TRBJ1-6; TRBD1 agrees at 7 bases. CDR1 LNHDA and CDR2 SQIVND come from the germline V gene (reference sequence). The ends lost 5 bases at V and 2 bases at J; junction bases unmatched: 9. This CDR3 spans 17 amino acids. This CDR3 is CASSERTGGAYNSPLHF. CDR3 DNA sequence: TGTGCCAGTAGTGAAAGGACAGGTGGGGCCTATAATTCACCCCTCCACTTT.

V gene TRBV2 combines with J gene TRBJ1-4; 9 bases are a match to TRBD1. The ends lost 4 bases at V and 8 bases at J; junction bases unmatched: 8. CDR3 length equals 15 residues. Looked up from germline, CDR1 is SNHLY and CDR2 is FYNNEI. CDR3 nucleotides: TGTGCCAGCAGTGGGCCGGGACAGGGAGGCGAAAAACTGTTTTTT. It specifies CASSGPGQGGEKLFF.

This clone was detected only once. The genes are TRBV18 and TRBJ1-1; 8 positions match TRBD1. V was pared by 3 bases and J by 5 bases, with 11 bases of the junction left unmatched. Germline-derived CDR1 and CDR2 are KGHSH and LQKENI. This CDR3 comprises 16 residues. This chain's CDR3 is CASSPSQGALGTEAFF. The CDR3 DNA reads as TGTGCCAGCTCACCCAGTCAGGGGGCTCTAGGAACTGAAGCTTTCTTT.

This chain connects TRBV5-1 to TRBJ2-1; tentatively, D is TRBD2 (6 bases). CDR1 is SGHRS and CDR2 is YFSETQ in the germline V gene. Trimming left V 0 bases short and J 2 bases short, with 6 bases between. CDR3 length: 14 amino acids. In DNA, the CDR3 is TGCGCCAGCAGCTTGGGACTAGCCTACAATGAGCAGTTCTTC. Protein product: CASSLGLAYNEQFF.